These 11 T cell receptor beta chains were all obtained from the same sample, sequenced in a study of breast tumors, draining lymph nodes, adjacent tissues. Samples came from axillary lymph nodes draining the breast cancer. TCRdb used MiXCR to reprocess the multiplex PCR reads, holding one entry per CDR3 protein. This sample yields 200,000 to 300,000 distinct CDR3 sequences, of which roughly 31% are seen a single time; roughly 1.1% belongs to the top ten. Sequenced input: axillary lymph node tissue. The receptor set was obtained from a female donor with breast cancer. Some clones in this sample may be carry-over from other donors' samples.

The sample holds many counts of this clonotype. The gene calls are TRBV12-3 or TRBV12-4 and TRBJ1-4; the D is unclear. The V and J ends lost 3 bases and 3 bases respectively, with 8 bases between them. This CDR3 is 14 amino acids long. DNA for the CDR3: TGTGCCAGCAGTTTGTCCGCAGCTAATGAAAAACTGTTTTTT. As protein: CASSLSAANEKLFF.

This clonotype showed up many times. V is TRBV7-3 and J is TRBJ2-1; TRBD2 might be the D (5 bases). The CDR3 has 11 amino acids. The germline V and J ends were trimmed by 5 bases and 9 bases, with 8 bases remaining between them. Germline CDR1 SGHTA, CDR2 FQGTGA. Written as DNA, the CDR3 is TGTGCCAGCAGCCCCGGAGGTGAGCAGTTCTTC. It specifies CASSPGGEQFF.

The chain carries TRBV9 and TRBJ1-4; a weak D match, TRBD2 (6 bases). The J call is doubtful: the DNA matches TRBJ2-2 better. The CDR3 is 18 residues long. Germline V CDR1 and CDR2: SGDLS, YYNGEE. Here the CDR3 DNA reads TGTGCCAGCAGCGTAGAGGGACTTGCAAGCCGGAACACCGGGGAGCTGTTTTTT. Translating gives CASSVEGLASRNTGELFF.

This clonotype was found many times. V and J are TRBV10-2 and TRBJ2-1; D ambiguous. The length of the CDR3 is 15 residues. V gave up 2 bases and J gave up 9 bases, with 17 bases separating them. The germline V gene has CDR1 WSHSY and CDR2 SAAADI. CDR3 amino acids: CASSEGGGERVEQFF. In DNA, the CDR3 is TGCGCCAGCAGTGAGGGCGGCGGAGAAAGGGTTGAGCAGTTCTTC.

This clonotype was seen repeatedly, ten times or more. This chain joins TRBV11-3 and TRBJ2-7; D assignment may be TRBD1 or TRBD2 (5 bases each). Germline assignment: CDR1 SGHNT and CDR2 YENEEA. This CDR3 region has 14 residues. V gave up 5 bases and J gave up 0 bases, with 11 bases separating them. CDR3 bases: TGTGCCAGCAGCCCTCATGGGGGCTCCTACGAGCAGTACTTC. The encoded protein is CASSPHGGSYEQYF.

This clonotype was observed once. A much larger clone lies one base from this, so it may be a read error. The CDR3 carries no conserved terminal phenylalanine or tryptophan, so it likely arises from a read error. The chain employs TRBV2 and TRBJ2-3, with unresolved D. Looked up from germline, CDR1 is SNHLY and CDR2 is FYNNEI. CDR3 length: 12 amino acids. Trimming removed 6 bases from V and 5 bases from J, with 9 bases in between. CDR3 sequence reads: CASRFLEDTQYS. The CDR3 nucleotides are TGTGCCAGCAGATTCTTGGAAGATACGCAGTATTCT.

The chain uses TRBV20-1 and TRBJ2-4; 7 bases fit TRBD1. Germline values: CDR1 DFQATT, CDR2 SNEGSKA (reference sequence). CDR3 size: 18 residues. The CDR3, as DNA: TGCAGCGCCGCCCCGTTCTCAGGACAGGAGCTAGCCAAAAACATTCAGTACTTC. It encodes CSAAPFSGQELAKNIQYF.

This clonotype has a count of ten or more. The genes are TRBV5-1 and TRBJ2-5; TRBD1 aligns across 9 bases. CDR1 is SGHRS, CDR2 YFSETQ, per germline. J was trimmed by 5 bases and V by 3 bases; bases with no gene match: 5. The CDR3 is 14 residues long. The CDR3 region is CASSSGTGSETQYF. CDR3 nucleotide sequence: TGCGCCAGCAGCTCGGGGACAGGGAGTGAGACCCAGTACTTC.

A word on this clonotype: A much larger clone differs by one base, so this may be a read error. This sequence joins TRBV7-3 and TRBJ2-1, with D perhaps given as TRBD1 or TRBD2 (5 bases each). The V and J ends lost 8 bases and 6 bases respectively, with 20 bases between them. The CDR3 contains 15 residues. Germline assignment: CDR1 SGHTA and CDR2 FQGTGA. The CDR3 is CASRSGTPEVNEQFF. Here the CDR3 DNA reads TGTGCCAGCCGCTCGGGGACCCCCGAGGTCAATGAGCAGTTCTTC.

This clonotype was seen many times. The chain combines TRBV7-8 with TRBJ1-3; no reliable D call. The V end lost 0 bases, the J end lost 2 bases, and 5 bases lay between the germline ends. This CDR3 contains 14 residues. CDR1 and CDR2 (germline): SGHVS, FQNEAQ. The chain's CDR3 is CASSLAPAGNTIYF. As DNA, the CDR3 is TGTGCCAGCAGCTTAGCCCCAGCTGGAAACACCATATATTTT.

This clonotype has a count of ten or more. CDR3 bases: TGTGCCAGTAGTACCACTTGGGCAGGGGAGACCCAGTACTTC. Protein product: CASSTTWAGETQYF. The V call is TRBV19, the J call TRBJ2-5; D possibly corresponds to TRBD1 (5 bases). The V end was cut by 4 bases, the J end by 5 bases, with 14 bases between. Germline CDR1 reads LNHDA; CDR2 reads SQIVND (reference sequence). The CDR3 runs 14 residues.